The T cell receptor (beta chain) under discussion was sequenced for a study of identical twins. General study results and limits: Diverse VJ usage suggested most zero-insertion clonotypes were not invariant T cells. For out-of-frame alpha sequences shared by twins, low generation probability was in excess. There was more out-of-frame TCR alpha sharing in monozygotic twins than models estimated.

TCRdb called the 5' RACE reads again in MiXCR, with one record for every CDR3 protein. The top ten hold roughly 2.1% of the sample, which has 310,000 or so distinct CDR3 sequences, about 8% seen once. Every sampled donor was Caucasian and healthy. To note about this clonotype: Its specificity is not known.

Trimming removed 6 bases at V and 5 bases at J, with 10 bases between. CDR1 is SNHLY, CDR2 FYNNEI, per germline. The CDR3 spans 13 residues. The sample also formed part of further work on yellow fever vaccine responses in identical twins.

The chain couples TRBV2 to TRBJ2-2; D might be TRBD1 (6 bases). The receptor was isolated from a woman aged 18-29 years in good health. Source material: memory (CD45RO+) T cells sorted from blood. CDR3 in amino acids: CASRSTGTGELFF. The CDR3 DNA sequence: TGTGCCAGCAGATCAACAGGGACCGGGGAGCTGTTTTTT.